Below, one TCR beta chain is given with its context. Antigen unknown. This CDR3 is built from 14 residues. Trimming removed 7 bases at V and 0 bases at J, with 10 bases between. Germline V lookup: CDR1 MNHEY, CDR2 SMNVEV (reference sequence). Profiling relied on immunoSEQ multiplex PCR, and the TCRdb table lists in-frame clones only, not all of them. The table includes 30,000 to 40,000 clones, approximately 83% detected once. The record originates from a study of STAT3 mutations in large granular lymphocyte leukemia. Study findings and constraints: At least one immunodominant TCR beta clonotype appeared in every T-cell large granular lymphocyte leukemia patient. After therapy, 6 of 18 patients switched clonotypes, all new clones STAT3 wild type.

Sequencing was done on a sample of peripheral blood mononuclear cells. This clonotype was obtained from a man aged 60 to 75 with T-cell large granular lymphocyte leukemia. Some clones in this sample may be carry-over from other donors' samples. The chain is built from TRBV27 and TRBJ1-5; no definite D call. Written as DNA, the CDR3 is TGTGCCAGCACCTCGGATTATAGCAATCAGCCCCAGCATTTT. Amino acid sequence: CASTSDYSNQPQHF.